This T cell receptor beta chain was obtained from a study of graft-versus-host responses after intestinal transplantation. At the level of the study: Those transplanted obtained multivisceral, liver-intestinal, or isolated intestinal grafts. Recipients across the board were started on anti-thymocyte globulin induction, then kept on tacrolimus and steroids for two to three years.

As for this clone: The antigen is unknown.

Only in-frame clones appear in the TCRdb table, and some are missing; sequencing was by immunoSEQ multiplex PCR. This table holds tens of thousands of clones, approximately 94% found once. Trimming pared 1 base from V and 9 bases from J, leaving 7 bases between. The CDR3 has 12 residues. CDR1 and CDR2 (germline): SSHAT, FNYEAQ (reference sequence). Sequenced here: unstimulated CD4+ T cells sorted from spleen or lymph node cells, sampled before transplant. This clonotype originated in a human donor who was the organ donor for an intestinal transplant. The chain joins TRBV7-7 to TRBJ1-5, with D hard to call. As DNA, the CDR3 is TGTGCCAGCAGCTTAGACGTCGGGCCCCAGCATTTT. It encodes CASSLDVGPQHF.